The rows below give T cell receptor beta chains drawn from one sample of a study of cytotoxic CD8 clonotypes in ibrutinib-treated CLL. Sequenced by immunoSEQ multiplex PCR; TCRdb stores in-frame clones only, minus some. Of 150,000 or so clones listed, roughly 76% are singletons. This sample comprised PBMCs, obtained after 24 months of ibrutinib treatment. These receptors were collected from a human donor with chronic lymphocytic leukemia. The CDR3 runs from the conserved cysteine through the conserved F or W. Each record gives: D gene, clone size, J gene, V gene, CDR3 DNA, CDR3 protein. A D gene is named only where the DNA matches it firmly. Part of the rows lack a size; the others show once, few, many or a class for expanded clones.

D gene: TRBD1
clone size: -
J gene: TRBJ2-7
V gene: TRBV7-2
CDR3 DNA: TGTGCCAGCAGCTTAGGGGGACAGGTAGTCGAGCAGTACTTC
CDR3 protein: CASSLGGQVVEQYF

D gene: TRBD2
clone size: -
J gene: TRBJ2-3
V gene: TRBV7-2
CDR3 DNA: TGTGCCAGCAGCCCCCTAGCGGGACACGATACGCAGTATTTT
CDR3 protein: CASSPLAGHDTQYF

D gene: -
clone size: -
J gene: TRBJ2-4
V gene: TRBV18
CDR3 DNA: TGTGCCAGCTCACCACCGTCAGGAGCCAAAAACATTCAGTACTTC
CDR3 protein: CASSPPSGAKNIQYF

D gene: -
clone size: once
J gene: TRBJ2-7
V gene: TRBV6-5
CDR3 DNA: TGTGCCAGCAGTTACCGACAGACTTACGAGCAGTACTTC
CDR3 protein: CASSYRQTYEQYF

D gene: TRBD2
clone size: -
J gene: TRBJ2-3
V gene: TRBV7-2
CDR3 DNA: TGTGCCAGCAGCTTAGGGTGGAGCGGGGGGGCGGATACGCAGTATTTT
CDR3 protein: CASSLGWSGGADTQYF

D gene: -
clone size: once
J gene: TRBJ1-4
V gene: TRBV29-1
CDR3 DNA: TGCAGCGCTAGGAGGGGAGGGGGTGAAAAACTGTTTTTT
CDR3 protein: CSARRGGGEKLFF

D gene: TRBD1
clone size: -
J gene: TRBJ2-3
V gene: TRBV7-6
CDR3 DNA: TGTGCCAGCAGCAGGACAGGGGACCTAAGCACAGATACGCAGTATTTT
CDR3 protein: CASSRTGDLSTDTQYF

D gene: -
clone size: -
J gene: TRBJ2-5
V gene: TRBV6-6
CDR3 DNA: TGTGCCAGCAGTTATGGCCAACCCCGAGAGACTCAGTACTTC
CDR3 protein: CASSYGQPRETQYF

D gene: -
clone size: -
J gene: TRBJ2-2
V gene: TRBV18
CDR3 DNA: TGTGCCAGCTCACCAGGGGCAACCGGGGAGCTGTTTTTT
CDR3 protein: CASSPGATGELFF

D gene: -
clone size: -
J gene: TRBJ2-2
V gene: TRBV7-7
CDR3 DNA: TGTGCTAGCAGCCAACACCGGGACGGAAACACCGGGGAGCTGTTTTTT
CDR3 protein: CASSQHRDGNTGELFF

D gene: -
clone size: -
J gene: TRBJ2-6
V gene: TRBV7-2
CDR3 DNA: TGTGCCAGCAGCTTAGCGGGTAGCTCTGGGGCCAACGTCCTGACTTTC
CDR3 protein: CASSLAGSSGANVLTF

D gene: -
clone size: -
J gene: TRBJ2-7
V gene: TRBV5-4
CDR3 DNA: TGTGCCAGCAGCTTGGGTGGGCCCTCCCCCTACGAGCAGTACTTC
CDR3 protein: CASSLGGPSPYEQYF

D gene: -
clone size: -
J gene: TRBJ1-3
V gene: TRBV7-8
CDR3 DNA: TGTGCCAGCAGCTGGGGCGGAGGGGGAGTAGGAAACACCATATATTTT
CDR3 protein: CASSWGGGGVGNTIYF

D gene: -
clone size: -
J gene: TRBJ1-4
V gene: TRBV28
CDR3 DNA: TGTGCCAGCATCTTTCCGGGGGGTGAAAAACTGTTTTTT
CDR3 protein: CASIFPGGEKLFF